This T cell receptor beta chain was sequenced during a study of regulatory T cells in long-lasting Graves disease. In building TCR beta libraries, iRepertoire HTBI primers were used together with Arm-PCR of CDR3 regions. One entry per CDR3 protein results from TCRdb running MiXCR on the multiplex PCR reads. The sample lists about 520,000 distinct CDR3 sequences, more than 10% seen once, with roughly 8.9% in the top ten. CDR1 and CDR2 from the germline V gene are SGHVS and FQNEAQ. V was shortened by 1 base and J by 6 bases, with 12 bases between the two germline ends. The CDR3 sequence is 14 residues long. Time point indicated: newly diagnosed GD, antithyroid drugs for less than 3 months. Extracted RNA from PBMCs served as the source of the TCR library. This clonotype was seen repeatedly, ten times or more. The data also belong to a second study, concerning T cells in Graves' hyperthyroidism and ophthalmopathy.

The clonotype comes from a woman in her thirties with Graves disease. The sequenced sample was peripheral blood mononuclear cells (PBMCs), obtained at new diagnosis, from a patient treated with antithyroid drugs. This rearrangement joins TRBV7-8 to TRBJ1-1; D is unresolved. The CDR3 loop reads CASSLVETSPEAFF. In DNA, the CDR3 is TGTGCCAGCAGCTTAGTGGAGACTAGCCCTGAAGCTTTCTTT.